This T cell receptor (beta chain) was obtained from a study of blood T cell repertoires in COVID-19. Across the study: PBMCs, B-cell-depleted T cells, or T cells were the source of the cDNA or gDNA that made up the material.

This clone was seen once. CDR3 length: 15 residues. In germline, CDR1 is KGHSH, CDR2 LQKENI. V shed 2 bases, J shed 7 bases, and the junction held 6 bases outside the gene matches. In the study's own analysis: Amplification of reference gene primers was used by the study to estimate nucleated cell counts. Data came from immunoSEQ multiplex PCR; TCRdb stores just in-frame clones and leaves some out. That table gives V, J and clone size, and the DNA gave D and trimming. The sample shows tens of thousands of clones, more than 75% of them seen only once. This clonotype originated in a woman aged 80 or over with acute or convalescent COVID-19. Sequenced: peripheral blood. The chain recombines TRBV18 with TRBJ2-2, with 8 bases identical to TRBD1. The CDR3 region has the DNA TGTGCCAGCTCACCATCCAGGGGGCGAGTCGGGGAGCTGTTTTTT. It is translated as CASSPSRGRVGELFF.